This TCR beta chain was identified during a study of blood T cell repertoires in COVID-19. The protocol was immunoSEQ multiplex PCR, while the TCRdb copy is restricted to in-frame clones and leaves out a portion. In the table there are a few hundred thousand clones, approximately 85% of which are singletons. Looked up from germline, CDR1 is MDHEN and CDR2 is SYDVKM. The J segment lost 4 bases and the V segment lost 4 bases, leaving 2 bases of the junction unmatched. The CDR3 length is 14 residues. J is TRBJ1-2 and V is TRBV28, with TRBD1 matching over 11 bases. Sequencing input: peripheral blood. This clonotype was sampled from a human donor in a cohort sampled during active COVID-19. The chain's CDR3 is CASSSGQGVYGYTF. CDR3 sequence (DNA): TGTGCCAGCAGTTCGGGACAGGGGGTCTATGGCTACACCTTC.